A single sample is the source of the 2 T cell receptor beta chains below, sequenced in a study of human T cells and chemical hapten exposure (dated by TCRdb to the early 2020s). Library preparation employed RACE. Reads for this sample came from a NextSeq 500. TCRdb reprocessed the public reads (quality trimming at Q25 with fastp, clone calling with MiXCR) and kept in-frame beta chains. Identical CDR3 proteins give one entry, which carries the most common genes and DNA. The sample includes more than 250,000 distinct CDR3 sequences, with roughly 7.4% observed a single time. About 1.2% of the sample is taken by the ten largest. The time point label corresponds to: pre-sensitization, week 0. This specimen's treatment or condition label, per the study, means: therapeutic diphenylcyclopropenone sensitization with weekly scalp DPC. The specimen was whole blood, collected in connection with sensitization to the hapten diphenylcyclopropenone (DPC). The receptors shown here come from a man younger than 35 with alopecia areata. Some clones in this sample may be carry-over from other donors' samples.

This clonotype was detected only a few times. CDR3 residues: CASSFATGGEAFF. Written as DNA, the CDR3 is TGTGCCAGCAGCTTCGCGACAGGCGGCGAAGCTTTCTTT. V usage is TRBV7-8 and J usage is TRBJ1-1, with D possibly being TRBD1 (6 bases). The length of the CDR3 is 13 residues. V was clipped by 3 bases and J by 8 bases, with 13 bases between them. The germline CDR1 and CDR2 sequences are SGHVS and FQNEAQ.

This clonotype was observed a few times. V gene TRBV28 combines with J gene TRBJ2-2; weak D call: TRBD1 (6 bases). Deletions cut 6 bases from V and 7 bases from J, with 21 bases between. In germline, CDR1 is MDHEN, CDR2 SYDVKM. This CDR3 has 16 amino acids. CDR3 protein: CASRLDSDSRIGELFF. DNA for the CDR3: TGTGCCAGCAGGCTTGATTCGGACAGCCGGATCGGGGAGCTGTTTTTT.